Listed below are T cell receptor beta chains from one sample, sequenced in a study of blood T cell repertoires in COVID-19. The method was immunoSEQ multiplex PCR; TCRdb's version includes in-frame clones alone and lacks a portion of them. The table includes approximately 300,000 clones, 85% to 90% detected once. The sequenced sample consisted of peripheral blood. These receptors originate from a man in his forties with acute or convalescent COVID-19. CDR3s include the opening cysteine and the closing phenylalanine or tryptophan. A D gene is named only where the DNA matches it firmly. Where a row states a size, it is once, few, many or the class of an expanded clone; other rows omit it.

CDR3 DNA: TGTGCCAGCATGACTCAGGGGTTAGATGGCTACACCTTC; CDR3 protein: CASMTQGLDGYTF; D gene: -; clone size: -; V gene: TRBV2; J gene: TRBJ1-2
CDR3 DNA: TGTGCCAGCACTTACAGGGAGTATGGCTACACCTTC; CDR3 protein: CASTYREYGYTF; D gene: -; clone size: few; V gene: TRBV12-3/TRBV12-4; J gene: TRBJ1-2
CDR3 DNA: TGTGCCAGCAGCTCCGCGGGGGTGAACACTGAAGCTTTCTTT; CDR3 protein: CASSSAGVNTEAFF; D gene: -; clone size: -; V gene: TRBV7-3; J gene: TRBJ1-1
CDR3 DNA: TGTGCAAGTCGCTTAGATCCGGGACAGCTGAGGGGCACTGAAGCTTTCTTT; CDR3 protein: CASRLDPGQLRGTEAFF; D gene: -; clone size: -; V gene: TRBV12-2; J gene: TRBJ1-1
CDR3 DNA: TGTGCCAGCAGTGGTTGGGGAGCGGGGCTATACACAGATACGCAGTATTTT; CDR3 protein: CASSGWGAGLYTDTQYF; D gene: TRBD2; clone size: -; V gene: TRBV6-1; J gene: TRBJ2-3
CDR3 DNA: TGCGCCAGCAGCCGTGCCGGGACTAGAATATTGGATGAGCAGTTCTTC; CDR3 protein: CASSRAGTRILDEQFF; D gene: TRBD2; clone size: -; V gene: TRBV4-1; J gene: TRBJ2-1
CDR3 DNA: TGTGCCAGCAGCTCCGAGGTTATTTTTAGCAATCAGCCCCAGCATTTT; CDR3 protein: CASSSEVIFSNQPQHF; D gene: -; clone size: -; V gene: TRBV7-2; J gene: TRBJ1-5
CDR3 DNA: TGTGCCAGCACCACTCTTGGCGAAGGGGGCAACTATGGCTACACCTTC; CDR3 protein: CASTTLGEGGNYGYTF; D gene: TRBD1; clone size: -; V gene: TRBV7-9; J gene: TRBJ1-2
CDR3 DNA: TGTGCCAGCAGTTTATCCTTTAACACTGAAGCTTTCTTT; CDR3 protein: CASSLSFNTEAFF; D gene: -; clone size: -; V gene: TRBV12-3/TRBV12-4; J gene: TRBJ1-1
CDR3 DNA: TGTGCCAGCAGCCAGGGCGACAGGATCGATACGCAGTATTTT; CDR3 protein: CASSQGDRIDTQYF; D gene: -; clone size: few; V gene: TRBV3-1/TRBV3-2; J gene: TRBJ2-3
CDR3 DNA: TGTGCCACCAGTAAGGGGGCGGGAGGCTACACCTTC; CDR3 protein: CATSKGAGGYTF; D gene: TRBD1; clone size: few; V gene: TRBV24-1; J gene: TRBJ1-2
CDR3 DNA: TGTGCCAGCAGCTTGAGACACTTGGACACTGAAGCTTTCTTT; CDR3 protein: CASSLRHLDTEAFF; D gene: -; clone size: -; V gene: TRBV5-4; J gene: TRBJ1-1
CDR3 DNA: TGTGCCAGCAGTGAAGCGGTACAGGCAAACACTGAAGCTTTCTTT; CDR3 protein: CASSEAVQANTEAFF; D gene: -; clone size: -; V gene: TRBV6-1; J gene: TRBJ1-1
CDR3 DNA: TGCGCCAGCAGCCAGGGACTGACTTATGGCTACACCTTC; CDR3 protein: CASSQGLTYGYTF; D gene: -; clone size: -; V gene: TRBV5-1; J gene: TRBJ1-2
CDR3 DNA: TGTGCCAGCAGCCTTCAGGGGGCTGGTGAAGCTTTCTTT; CDR3 protein: CASSLQGAGEAFF; D gene: TRBD1; clone size: -; V gene: TRBV7-3; J gene: TRBJ1-1
CDR3 DNA: TGCGCCAGCAGCCAAGACCGAGGACTCGTAGTGAACACTGAAGCTTTCTTT; CDR3 protein: CASSQDRGLVVNTEAFF; D gene: -; clone size: few; V gene: TRBV4-1; J gene: TRBJ1-1
CDR3 DNA: TGTGCCAGTAGTATTGGGGCCAACACTGAAGCTTTCTTT; CDR3 protein: CASSIGANTEAFF; D gene: -; clone size: -; V gene: TRBV19; J gene: TRBJ1-1
CDR3 DNA: TGTGCCAGCAGTCCGAGACAGGACACTGAAGCTTTCTTT; CDR3 protein: CASSPRQDTEAFF; D gene: -; clone size: -; V gene: TRBV27; J gene: TRBJ1-1
CDR3 DNA: TGCGCCAGCAGCCTGGTAGCGGGGTCCTACGAGCAGTACTTC; CDR3 protein: CASSLVAGSYEQYF; D gene: TRBD2; clone size: once; V gene: TRBV5-1; J gene: TRBJ2-7
CDR3 DNA: TGCGCCAGCAGCTTTAGCGGGGGGCCCCCTTATCTGTACTTC; CDR3 protein: CASSFSGGPPYLYF; D gene: TRBD2; clone size: -; V gene: TRBV5-1; J gene: TRBJ2-5
CDR3 DNA: TGTGCCAGCAGTTCCAACAGGGCCGGGGGGTACAATGAGCAGTTCTTC; CDR3 protein: CASSSNRAGGYNEQFF; D gene: -; clone size: -; V gene: TRBV28; J gene: TRBJ2-1
CDR3 DNA: TGTGCCAGCAGTTGGGGAGCGGGCGAGCAGTACTTC; CDR3 protein: CASSWGAGEQYF; D gene: -; clone size: -; V gene: TRBV27; J gene: TRBJ2-7
CDR3 DNA: TGTGCCACCTCTTGGGACAGCGCGTCGTATGGCTACACCTTC; CDR3 protein: CATSWDSASYGYTF; D gene: TRBD1; clone size: -; V gene: TRBV19; J gene: TRBJ1-2
CDR3 DNA: TGTGCCAGCAGCACGACAGGGGCGGATGGCTACACCTTC; CDR3 protein: CASSTTGADGYTF; D gene: TRBD1; clone size: few; V gene: TRBV11-1; J gene: TRBJ1-2
CDR3 DNA: TGCGCCAGCAGCGCTTCGGGGAGGGAGCTGTTTTTT; CDR3 protein: CASSASGRELFF; D gene: -; clone size: -; V gene: TRBV10-1; J gene: TRBJ2-2
CDR3 DNA: TGTGCCAGCTGCGGGACAGCAACTAATGAAAAACTGTTTTTT; CDR3 protein: CASCGTATNEKLFF; D gene: TRBD1; clone size: -; V gene: TRBV6-5; J gene: TRBJ1-4
CDR3 DNA: TGTGCTAGTGGTTTGGCCCCAACCTCCGGGACAGGGGACCTCGGCACAGATACGCAGTATTTT; CDR3 protein: CASGLAPTSGTGDLGTDTQYF; D gene: TRBD1; clone size: few; V gene: TRBV12-5; J gene: TRBJ2-3
CDR3 DNA: TGTGCCAGCAGCCAAGATCCAAACTCGGGCACTGAAGCTTTCTTT; CDR3 protein: CASSQDPNSGTEAFF; D gene: -; clone size: -; V gene: TRBV4-2; J gene: TRBJ1-1
CDR3 DNA: TGTGCCAGTAGTATAACGGCGAACGGGGCACCCCTCCACTTT; CDR3 protein: CASSITANGAPLHF; D gene: -; clone size: few; V gene: TRBV19; J gene: TRBJ1-6
CDR3 DNA: TGTGCCAGCAGCCTTCGAGGACTCTTTCACACTGAAGCTTTCTTT; CDR3 protein: CASSLRGLFHTEAFF; D gene: -; clone size: once; V gene: TRBV14; J gene: TRBJ1-1
CDR3 DNA: TGTGCCAGCAGCCTATCTGGACTAAGGAACACTGAAGCTTTCTTT; CDR3 protein: CASSLSGLRNTEAFF; D gene: -; clone size: -; V gene: TRBV5-6; J gene: TRBJ1-1
CDR3 DNA: TGTGCCAGCAGCCCTATTAAGGGGGATCTTTACTATGGCTACACCTTC; CDR3 protein: CASSPIKGDLYYGYTF; D gene: -; clone size: -; V gene: TRBV11-2; J gene: TRBJ1-2
CDR3 DNA: TGTGCCAGTAGTATGGAGGGGTCGACCTACAATGAGCAGTTCTTC; CDR3 protein: CASSMEGSTYNEQFF; D gene: -; clone size: once; V gene: TRBV19; J gene: TRBJ2-1
CDR3 DNA: TGTGCCAGCGGGGGCCCAGGGGGGTACGAGCAGTACTTC; CDR3 protein: CASGGPGGYEQYF; D gene: -; clone size: -; V gene: TRBV7-8; J gene: TRBJ2-7
CDR3 DNA: TGTGCCAGCTCACCAACAGATCCCTACGAGCAGTACTTC; CDR3 protein: CASSPTDPYEQYF; D gene: -; clone size: -; V gene: TRBV18; J gene: TRBJ2-7
CDR3 DNA: TGTGCTAGTGGCCCGGGACAGAACAATCAGCCCCAGCATTTT; CDR3 protein: CASGPGQNNQPQHF; D gene: TRBD1; clone size: -; V gene: TRBV12-5; J gene: TRBJ1-5
CDR3 DNA: TGTGCCAGCAGTGACTCCTCTTACAGGGGGAAGGCTTTCTTT; CDR3 protein: CASSDSSYRGKAFF; D gene: TRBD1; clone size: -; V gene: TRBV6-4; J gene: TRBJ1-1
CDR3 DNA: TGTGCCAGCAGCGGGGGGAGCAATCAGCCCCAGCATTTT; CDR3 protein: CASSGGSNQPQHF; D gene: -; clone size: -; V gene: TRBV11-2; J gene: TRBJ1-5
CDR3 DNA: TGTGCCAGCAGCTACAGGGGTGGAGGGGACTATGGCTACACCTTC; CDR3 protein: CASSYRGGGDYGYTF; D gene: TRBD1; clone size: -; V gene: TRBV3-1/TRBV3-2; J gene: TRBJ1-2
CDR3 DNA: TGTGCCAGCAATTTCCGGAGTGACTCAAATGAGCAGTTCTTC; CDR3 protein: CASNFRSDSNEQFF; D gene: -; clone size: -; V gene: TRBV6-6; J gene: TRBJ2-1
CDR3 DNA: TGCGCCAGCAGCGACGATGCATCCAGGAATGGCTACACCTTC; CDR3 protein: CASSDDASRNGYTF; D gene: -; clone size: -; V gene: TRBV10-2; J gene: TRBJ1-2
CDR3 DNA: TGTGCCAGCTCACCACCGGGCGCCTACGAGCAGTACTTC; CDR3 protein: CASSPPGAYEQYF; D gene: -; clone size: -; V gene: TRBV18; J gene: TRBJ2-7
CDR3 DNA: TGTGCCAGCAACGGGGGGAGGGGATCCTATAATTCACCCCTCCACTTT; CDR3 protein: CASNGGRGSYNSPLHF; D gene: -; clone size: -; V gene: TRBV5-8; J gene: TRBJ1-6
CDR3 DNA: TGCAGTGCGGACAGGGGGCGAGAGCAGTACTTC; CDR3 protein: CSADRGREQYF; D gene: TRBD1; clone size: -; V gene: TRBV20-1; J gene: TRBJ2-7
CDR3 DNA: TGTGCCACCTCTAAAGGGGCAGGGGGGTCCTATGGCTACACCTTC; CDR3 protein: CATSKGAGGSYGYTF; D gene: TRBD1; clone size: -; V gene: TRBV2; J gene: TRBJ1-2
CDR3 DNA: TGCGCCAGCAGTGCAGGGGGTCTGGAGCCCCAGCATTTT; CDR3 protein: CASSAGGLEPQHF; D gene: TRBD1; clone size: -; V gene: TRBV10-2; J gene: TRBJ1-5
CDR3 DNA: TGCAGTGCTAGTGACATACTTAAACTGAACACTGAAGCTTTCTTT; CDR3 protein: CSASDILKLNTEAFF; D gene: -; clone size: -; V gene: TRBV20-1; J gene: TRBJ1-1
CDR3 DNA: TGCGCCAGCAGCCAAGGACAGGGGATAGATACGCAGTATTTT; CDR3 protein: CASSQGQGIDTQYF; D gene: TRBD1; clone size: -; V gene: TRBV5-1; J gene: TRBJ2-3
CDR3 DNA: TGTGCCTGGAGTGAGGGACAGACCAACACTGAAGCTTTCTTT; CDR3 protein: CAWSEGQTNTEAFF; D gene: TRBD1; clone size: -; V gene: TRBV30; J gene: TRBJ1-1
CDR3 DNA: TGTGCCTGGAGTGAGCTCCACATAGGCGGTGAGCAGTTCTTC; CDR3 protein: CAWSELHIGGEQFF; D gene: -; clone size: -; V gene: TRBV30; J gene: TRBJ2-1
CDR3 DNA: TGCGCCAGCAGCTTGGAAGGAGGCTTGAACACTGAAGCTTTCTTT; CDR3 protein: CASSLEGGLNTEAFF; D gene: -; clone size: -; V gene: TRBV5-1; J gene: TRBJ1-1
CDR3 DNA: TGTGCCAGTAGTATAGTATGGGGAGCAGATACGCAGTATTTT; CDR3 protein: CASSIVWGADTQYF; D gene: -; clone size: -; V gene: TRBV19; J gene: TRBJ2-3
CDR3 DNA: TGTGCCAGCAGCTCCCCGGGCGGGGGGGATAGCTCCTACAATGAGCAGTTCTTC; CDR3 protein: CASSSPGGGDSSYNEQFF; D gene: TRBD2; clone size: -; V gene: TRBV7-6; J gene: TRBJ2-1